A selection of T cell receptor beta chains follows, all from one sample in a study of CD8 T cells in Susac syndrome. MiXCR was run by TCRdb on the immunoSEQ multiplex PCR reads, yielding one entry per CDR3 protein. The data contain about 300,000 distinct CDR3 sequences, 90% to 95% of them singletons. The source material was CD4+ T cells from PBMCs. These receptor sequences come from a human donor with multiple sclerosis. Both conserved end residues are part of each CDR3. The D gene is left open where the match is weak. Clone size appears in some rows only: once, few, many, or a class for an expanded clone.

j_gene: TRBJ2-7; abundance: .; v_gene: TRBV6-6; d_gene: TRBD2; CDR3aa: CASRSSGGGYEQYF; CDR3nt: TGTGCCAGCAGGTCTAGCGGGGGGGGTTACGAGCAGTACTTC
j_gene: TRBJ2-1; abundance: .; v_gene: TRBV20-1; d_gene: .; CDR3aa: CSASREFGYNEQFF; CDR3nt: TGCAGTGCTAGTCGAGAGTTTGGGTACAATGAGCAGTTCTTC
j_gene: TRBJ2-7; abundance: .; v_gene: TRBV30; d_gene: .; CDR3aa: CAWSSQYGEQYF; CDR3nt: TGTGCCTGGAGTTCCCAGTACGGCGAGCAGTACTTC
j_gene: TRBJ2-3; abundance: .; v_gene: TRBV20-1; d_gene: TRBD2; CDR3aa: CSVWPMSGGRSTDTQYF; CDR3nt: TGCAGTGTGTGGCCAATGTCGGGCGGGAGAAGCACAGATACGCAGTATTTT
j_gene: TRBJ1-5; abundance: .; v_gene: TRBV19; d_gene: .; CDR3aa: CASRRTSGYDQPQHF; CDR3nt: TGTGCCAGTAGACGGACCTCGGGTTATGATCAGCCCCAGCATTTT
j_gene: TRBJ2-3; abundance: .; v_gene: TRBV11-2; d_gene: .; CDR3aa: CASSLVTDTQYF; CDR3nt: TGTGCCAGCAGCTTAGTGACAGATACGCAGTATTTT
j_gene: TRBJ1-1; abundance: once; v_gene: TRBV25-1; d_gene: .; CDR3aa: CASSAPGWTEAFF; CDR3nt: TGTGCCAGCAGTGCCCCAGGGTGGACTGAAGCTTTCTTT
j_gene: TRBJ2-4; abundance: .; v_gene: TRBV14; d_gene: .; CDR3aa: CASSEVKTDSRNIQYF; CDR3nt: TGTGCCAGCAGCGAGGTCAAGACAGATTCGAGAAACATTCAGTACTTC
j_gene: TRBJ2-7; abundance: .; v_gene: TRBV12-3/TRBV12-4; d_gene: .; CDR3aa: CASSRENRAYEQYF; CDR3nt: TGTGCCAGCAGCCGTGAAAACAGGGCCTACGAGCAGTACTTC
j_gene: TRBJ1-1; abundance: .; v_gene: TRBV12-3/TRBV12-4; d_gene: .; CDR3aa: CASSLVGGWTEAFF; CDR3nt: TGTGCCAGCAGTTTGGTCGGGGGATGGACTGAAGCTTTCTTT
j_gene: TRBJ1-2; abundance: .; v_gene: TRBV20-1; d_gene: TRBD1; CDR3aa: CSARGGGGYGYTF; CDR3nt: TGCAGTGCTAGGGGAGGGGGCGGCTATGGCTACACCTTC
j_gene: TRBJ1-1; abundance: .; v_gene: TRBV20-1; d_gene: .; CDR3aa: CTATQGTNTEAFF; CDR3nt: TGCACCGCTACCCAGGGTACGAACACTGAAGCTTTCTTT
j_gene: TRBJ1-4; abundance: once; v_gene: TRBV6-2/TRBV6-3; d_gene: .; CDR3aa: CASSYSGSGVEKLFF; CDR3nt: TGTGCCAGCAGTTACTCAGGGAGCGGAGTTGAAAAACTGTTTTTT
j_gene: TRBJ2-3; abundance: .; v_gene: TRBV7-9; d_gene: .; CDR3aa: CASSFSSTRQDTQYF; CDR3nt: TGTGCCAGCAGCTTCAGCTCCACCCGACAAGATACGCAGTATTTT
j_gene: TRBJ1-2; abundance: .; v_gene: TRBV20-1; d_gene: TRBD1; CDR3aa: CSAVGQGAGGYTF; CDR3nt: TGCAGTGCTGTGGGACAGGGGGCGGGTGGCTACACCTTC
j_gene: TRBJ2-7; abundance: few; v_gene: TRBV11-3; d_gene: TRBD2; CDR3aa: CASSLRAGGSYEQYF; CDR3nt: TGTGCCAGCAGCTTAAGAGCGGGGGGCAGCTACGAGCAGTACTTC
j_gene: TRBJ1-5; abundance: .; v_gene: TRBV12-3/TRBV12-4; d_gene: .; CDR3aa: CASTQVGADSNQPQHF; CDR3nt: TGTGCCAGCACCCAGGTGGGGGCAGATAGCAATCAGCCCCAGCATTTT
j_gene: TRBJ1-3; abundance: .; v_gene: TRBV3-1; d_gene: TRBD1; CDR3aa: CASSRGGQSGNTIYF; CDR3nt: TGTGCCAGCAGCCGAGGGGGCCAGTCTGGAAACACCATATATTTT
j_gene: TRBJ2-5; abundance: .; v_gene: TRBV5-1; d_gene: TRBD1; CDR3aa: CASSQGQQETQYF; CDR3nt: TGCGCCAGCAGCCAGGGACAGCAAGAGACCCAGTACTTC
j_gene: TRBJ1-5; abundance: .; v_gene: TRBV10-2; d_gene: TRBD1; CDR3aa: CASSELDRGPGQPQHF; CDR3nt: TGCGCCAGCAGTGAGCTTGACAGGGGGCCAGGGCAGCCCCAGCATTTT
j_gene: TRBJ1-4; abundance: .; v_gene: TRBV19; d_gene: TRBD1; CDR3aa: CASTPTGTGEKLFF; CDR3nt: TGTGCCAGTACCCCGACAGGGACAGGCGAAAAACTGTTTTTT
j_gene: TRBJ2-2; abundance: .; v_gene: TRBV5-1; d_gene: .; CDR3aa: CASSLDRGGDTGELFF; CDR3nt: TGCGCCAGCAGCCTAGATCGTGGGGGTGACACCGGGGAGCTGTTTTTT
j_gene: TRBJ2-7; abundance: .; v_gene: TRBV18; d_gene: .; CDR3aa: CASSPIRDTYEQYF; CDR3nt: TGTGCCAGCTCACCAATCCGGGACACCTACGAGCAGTACTTC
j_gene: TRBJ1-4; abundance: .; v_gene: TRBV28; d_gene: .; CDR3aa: CASSTTYEKLFF; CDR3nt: TGTGCCAGCAGTACTACTTATGAAAAACTGTTTTTT
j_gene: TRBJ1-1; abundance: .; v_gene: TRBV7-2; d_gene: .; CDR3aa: CASSLLPPPSNTEAFF; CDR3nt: TGTGCCAGCAGCTTGTTACCACCTCCCTCGAACACTGAAGCTTTCTTT
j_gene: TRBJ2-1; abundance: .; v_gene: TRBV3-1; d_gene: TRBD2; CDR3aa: CASSQWGGGALISYNEQFF; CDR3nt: TGTGCCAGCAGCCAATGGGGCGGGGGGGCCCTGATCTCCTACAATGAGCAGTTCTTC
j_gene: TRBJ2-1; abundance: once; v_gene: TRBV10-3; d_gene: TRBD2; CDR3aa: CAISESGTSGRAGNEQFF; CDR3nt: TGTGCCATCAGTGAAAGCGGGACTAGCGGGAGGGCCGGCAATGAGCAGTTCTTC
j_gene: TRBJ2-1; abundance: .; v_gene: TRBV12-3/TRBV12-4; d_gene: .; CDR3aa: CASSLVQYSYNEQFF; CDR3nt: TGTGCCAGCAGTTTAGTCCAGTACTCCTACAATGAGCAGTTCTTC
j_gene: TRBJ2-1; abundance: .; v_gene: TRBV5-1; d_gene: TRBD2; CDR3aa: CASSAWTSGSNEQFF; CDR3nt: TGCGCCAGCAGCGCGTGGACTAGCGGGAGCAATGAGCAGTTCTTC